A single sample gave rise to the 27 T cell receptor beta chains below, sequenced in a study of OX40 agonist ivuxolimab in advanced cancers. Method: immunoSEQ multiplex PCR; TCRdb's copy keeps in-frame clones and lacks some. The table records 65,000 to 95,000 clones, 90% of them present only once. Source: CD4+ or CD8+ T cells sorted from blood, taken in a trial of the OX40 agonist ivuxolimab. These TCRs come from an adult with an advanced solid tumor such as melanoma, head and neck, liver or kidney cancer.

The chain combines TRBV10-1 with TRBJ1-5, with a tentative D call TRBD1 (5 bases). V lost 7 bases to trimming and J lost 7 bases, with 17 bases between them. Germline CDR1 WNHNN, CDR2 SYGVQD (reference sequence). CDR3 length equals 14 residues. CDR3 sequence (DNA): TGCGCCAGCACCTCCCCTAGGGGTGGGCAGCCCCAGCATTTT. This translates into CASTSPRGGQPQHF.

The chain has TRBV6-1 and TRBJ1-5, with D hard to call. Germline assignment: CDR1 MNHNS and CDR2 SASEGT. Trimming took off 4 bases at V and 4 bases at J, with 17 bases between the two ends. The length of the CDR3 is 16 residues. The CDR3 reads CASSGVATAQNQPQHF. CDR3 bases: TGTGCCAGCAGTGGGGTAGCTACAGCTCAAAATCAGCCCCAGCATTTT.

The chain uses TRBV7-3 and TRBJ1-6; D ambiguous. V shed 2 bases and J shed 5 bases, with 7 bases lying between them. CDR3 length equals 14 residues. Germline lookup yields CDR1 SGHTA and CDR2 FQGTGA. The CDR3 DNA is TGTGCCAGCAGCTTAGTACAGAATAATTCACCCCTCCACTTT. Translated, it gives CASSLVQNNSPLHF.

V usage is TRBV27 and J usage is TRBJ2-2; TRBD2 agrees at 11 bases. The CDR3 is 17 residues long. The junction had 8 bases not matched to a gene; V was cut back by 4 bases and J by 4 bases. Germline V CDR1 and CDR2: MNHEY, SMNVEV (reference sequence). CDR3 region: CASSSRLAGSGTGELFF. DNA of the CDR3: TGTGCCAGCAGTTCTCGACTAGCGGGGTCGGGCACCGGGGAGCTGTTTTTT.

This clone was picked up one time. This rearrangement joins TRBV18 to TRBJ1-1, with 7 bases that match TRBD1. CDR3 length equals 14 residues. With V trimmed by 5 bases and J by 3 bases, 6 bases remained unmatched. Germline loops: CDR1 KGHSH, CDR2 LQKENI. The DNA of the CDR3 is TGTGCCAGCTCAGGGACAGCTCGTGACACTGAAGCTTTCTTT. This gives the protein CASSGTARDTEAFF.

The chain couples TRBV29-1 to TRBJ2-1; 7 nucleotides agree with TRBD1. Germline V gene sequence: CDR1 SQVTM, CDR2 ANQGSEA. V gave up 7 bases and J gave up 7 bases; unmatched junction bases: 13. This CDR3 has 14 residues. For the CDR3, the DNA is TGCAGCGCCCGGGGACAGACTTACGGGAATGAGCAGTTCTTC. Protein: CSARGQTYGNEQFF.

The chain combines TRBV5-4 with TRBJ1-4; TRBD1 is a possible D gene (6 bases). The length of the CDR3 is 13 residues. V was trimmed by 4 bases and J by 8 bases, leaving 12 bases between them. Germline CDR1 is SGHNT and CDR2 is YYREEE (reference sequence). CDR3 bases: TGTGCCAGCAGCCCTGACAGGCTCGAAAAACTGTTTTTT. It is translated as CASSPDRLEKLFF.

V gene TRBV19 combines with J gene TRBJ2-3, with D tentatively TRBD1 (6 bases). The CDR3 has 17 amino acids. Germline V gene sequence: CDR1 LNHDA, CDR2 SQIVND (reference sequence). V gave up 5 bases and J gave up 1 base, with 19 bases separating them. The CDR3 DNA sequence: TGTGCCAGTAGTTCGGGACAAGGGTTCCCTGGCACAGATACGCAGTATTTT. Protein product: CASSSGQGFPGTDTQYF.

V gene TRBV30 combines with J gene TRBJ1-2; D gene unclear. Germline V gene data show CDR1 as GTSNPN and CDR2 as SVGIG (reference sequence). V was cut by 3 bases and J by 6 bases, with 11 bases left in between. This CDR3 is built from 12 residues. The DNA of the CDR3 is TGTGCCTGGAGCCTAAACGCCGATGGCTACACCTTC. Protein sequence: CAWSLNADGYTF.

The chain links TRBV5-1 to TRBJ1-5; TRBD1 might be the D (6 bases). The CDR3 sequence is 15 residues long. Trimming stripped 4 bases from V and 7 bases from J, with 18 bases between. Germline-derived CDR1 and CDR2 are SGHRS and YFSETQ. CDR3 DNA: TGCGCCAGCAGCGCGATGGGGGGGGCCGACCAGCCCCAGCATTTT. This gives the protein CASSAMGGADQPQHF.

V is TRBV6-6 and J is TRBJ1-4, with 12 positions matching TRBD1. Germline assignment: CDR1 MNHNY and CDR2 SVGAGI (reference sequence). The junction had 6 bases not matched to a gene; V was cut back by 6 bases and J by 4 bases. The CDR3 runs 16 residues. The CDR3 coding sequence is TGTGCCAGCAGCCGGGACAGGGGGCTTAGTAATGAAAAACTGTTTTTT. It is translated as CASSRDRGLSNEKLFF.

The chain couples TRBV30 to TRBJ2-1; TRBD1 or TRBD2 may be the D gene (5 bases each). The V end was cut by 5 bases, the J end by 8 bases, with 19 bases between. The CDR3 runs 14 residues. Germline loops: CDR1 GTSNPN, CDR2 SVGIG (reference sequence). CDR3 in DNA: TGTGCCTGGTCAACCGGGACGCCCTTACATGAGCAGTTCTTC. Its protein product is CAWSTGTPLHEQFF.

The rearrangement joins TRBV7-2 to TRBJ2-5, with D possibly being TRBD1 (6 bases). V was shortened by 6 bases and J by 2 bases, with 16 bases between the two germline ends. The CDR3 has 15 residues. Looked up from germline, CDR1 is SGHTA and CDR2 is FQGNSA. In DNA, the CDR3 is TGTGCCAGCAGGTCTAACCCAGGACAGCAAGAGACCCAGTACTTC. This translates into CASRSNPGQQETQYF. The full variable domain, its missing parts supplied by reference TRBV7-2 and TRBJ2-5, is GAGVSQSPSNKVTEKGKDVELRCDPISGHTALYWYRQSLGQGLEFLIYFQGNSAPDKSGLPSDRFSAERTGGSVSTLTIQRTQQEDSAVYLCASRSNPGQQETQYFGPGTRLLVL.

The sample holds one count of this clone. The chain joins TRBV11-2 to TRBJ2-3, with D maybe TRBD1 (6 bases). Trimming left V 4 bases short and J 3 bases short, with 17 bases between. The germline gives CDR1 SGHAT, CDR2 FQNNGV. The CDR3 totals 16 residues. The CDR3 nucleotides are TGTGCCAGCAGCTACCTAGGAAAGGGGGAAACAGATACGCAGTATTTT. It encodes CASSYLGKGETDTQYF.

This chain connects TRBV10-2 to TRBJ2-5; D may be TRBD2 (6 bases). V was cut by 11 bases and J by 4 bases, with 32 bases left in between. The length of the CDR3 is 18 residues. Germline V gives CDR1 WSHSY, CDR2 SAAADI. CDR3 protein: CAALRAVAKPGDIETQYF. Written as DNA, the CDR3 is TGCGCCGCCCTAAGAGCCGTAGCTAAACCGGGGGATATAGAGACCCAGTACTTC.

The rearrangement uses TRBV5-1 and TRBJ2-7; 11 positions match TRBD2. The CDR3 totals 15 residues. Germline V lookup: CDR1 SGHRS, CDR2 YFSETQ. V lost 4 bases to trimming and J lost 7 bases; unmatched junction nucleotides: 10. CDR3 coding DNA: TGCGCCAGCAGCCCTAGCGGGGGGCTGGTCGGAGAGCAGTACTTC. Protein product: CASSPSGGLVGEQYF.

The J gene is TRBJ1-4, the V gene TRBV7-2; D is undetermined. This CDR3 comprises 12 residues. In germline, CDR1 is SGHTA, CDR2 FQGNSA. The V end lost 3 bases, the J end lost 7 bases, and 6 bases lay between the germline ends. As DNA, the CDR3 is TGTGCCAGCAGCTTCAGCAGTGAAAAACTGTTTTTT. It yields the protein CASSFSSEKLFF.

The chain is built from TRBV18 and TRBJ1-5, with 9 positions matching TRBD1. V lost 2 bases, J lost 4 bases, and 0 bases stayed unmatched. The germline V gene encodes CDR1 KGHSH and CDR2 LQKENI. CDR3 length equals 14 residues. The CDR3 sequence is CASSPGQGNQPQHF. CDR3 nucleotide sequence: TGTGCCAGCTCACCAGGACAGGGGAATCAGCCCCAGCATTTT.

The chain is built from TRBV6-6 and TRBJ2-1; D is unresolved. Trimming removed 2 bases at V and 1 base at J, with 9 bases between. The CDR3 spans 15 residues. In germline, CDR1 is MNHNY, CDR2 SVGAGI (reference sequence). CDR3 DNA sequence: TGTGCCAGCAGTTACCGGCCCGGATCCTACAATGAGCAGTTCTTC. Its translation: CASSYRPGSYNEQFF.

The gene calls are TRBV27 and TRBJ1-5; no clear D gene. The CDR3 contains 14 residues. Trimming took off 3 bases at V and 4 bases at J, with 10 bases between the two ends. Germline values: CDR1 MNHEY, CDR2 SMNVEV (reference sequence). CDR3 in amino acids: CASSFKGPNQPQHF. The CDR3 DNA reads TGTGCCAGCAGTTTTAAGGGCCCTAATCAGCCCCAGCATTTT.

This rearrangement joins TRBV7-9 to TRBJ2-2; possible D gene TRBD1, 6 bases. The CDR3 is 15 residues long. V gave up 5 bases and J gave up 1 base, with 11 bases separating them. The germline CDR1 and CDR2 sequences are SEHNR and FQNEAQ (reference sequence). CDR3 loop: CASSDRTVNTGELFF. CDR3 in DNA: TGTGCCAGCAGCGACAGGACAGTGAACACCGGGGAGCTGTTTTTT.

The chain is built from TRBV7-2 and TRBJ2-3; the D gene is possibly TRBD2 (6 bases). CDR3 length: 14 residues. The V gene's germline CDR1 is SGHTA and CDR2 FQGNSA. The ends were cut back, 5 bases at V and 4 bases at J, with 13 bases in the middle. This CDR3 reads CASSRDLGPDTQYF. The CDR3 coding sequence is TGTGCCAGCAGCCGGGACTTAGGCCCAGATACGCAGTATTTT.

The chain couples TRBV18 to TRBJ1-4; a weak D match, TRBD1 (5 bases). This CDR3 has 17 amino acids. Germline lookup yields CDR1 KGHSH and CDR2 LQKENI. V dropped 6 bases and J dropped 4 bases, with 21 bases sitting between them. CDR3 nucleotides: TGTGCCAGCTCCCCAGCGATGGGGCAGGATCTTAATGAAAAACTGTTTTTT. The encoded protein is CASSPAMGQDLNEKLFF.

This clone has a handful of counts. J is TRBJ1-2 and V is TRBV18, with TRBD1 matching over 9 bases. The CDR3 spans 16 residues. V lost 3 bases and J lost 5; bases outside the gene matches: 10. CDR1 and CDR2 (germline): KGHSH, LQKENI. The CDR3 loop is CASSPGTGSMVYGYTF. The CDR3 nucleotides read TGTGCCAGCTCACCTGGGACAGGGTCAATGGTATATGGCTACACCTTC.

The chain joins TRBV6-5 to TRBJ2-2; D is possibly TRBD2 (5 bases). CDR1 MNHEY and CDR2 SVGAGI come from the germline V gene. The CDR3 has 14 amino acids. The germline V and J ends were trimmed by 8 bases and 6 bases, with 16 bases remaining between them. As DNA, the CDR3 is TGTGCCAGCTGCTTCTCGAGGGTCGCCGGGGAGCTGTTTTTT. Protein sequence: CASCFSRVAGELFF.

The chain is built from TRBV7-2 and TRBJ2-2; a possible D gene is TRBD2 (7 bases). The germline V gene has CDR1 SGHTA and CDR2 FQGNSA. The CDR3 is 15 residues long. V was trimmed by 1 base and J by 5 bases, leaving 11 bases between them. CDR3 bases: TGTGCCAGCAGCTTAGGCGGGGGCCGAACCGGGGAGCTGTTTTTT. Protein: CASSLGGGRTGELFF.

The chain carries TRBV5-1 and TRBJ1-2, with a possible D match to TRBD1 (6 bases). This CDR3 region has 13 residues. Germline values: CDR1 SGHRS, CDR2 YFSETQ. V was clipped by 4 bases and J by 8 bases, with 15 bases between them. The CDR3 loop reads CASSLAGESGYTF. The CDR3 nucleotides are TGCGCCAGCAGCCTGGCAGGGGAGTCAGGCTACACCTTC.